The 22 T cell receptor beta chains reported below all come from one sample, sequenced in a study of cytomegalovirus exposure and HLA in healthy donors. The PCR employed 60 Vbeta primers together with 13 Jbeta primers. Libraries were prepared by immunoSEQ multiplex PCR; TCRdb keeps only in-frame clonotypes and omits some of them. The sample carries 200,000 to 250,000 clones, 78% recorded once. Sequences were obtained from PBMCs. Receptor source: a male donor in good health and CMV-seronegative.

The chain is built from TRBV10-3 and TRBJ2-7; 8 positions agree with TRBD1. After removal of 5 bases from V and 1 base from J, the junction contained 7 bases not matched to a gene. This CDR3 is built from 15 residues. Per the germline V gene, CDR1 is ENHRY and CDR2 is SYGVKD. The CDR3 is CAISYGTGSSYEQYF. The CDR3 DNA follows: TGTGCCATCAGTTATGGGACAGGCTCTTCCTACGAGCAGTACTTC.

This chain's CDR3 is CASSPTGHGNQPQHF. CDR3 nucleotides: TGTGCCAGCTCACCAACGGGACACGGCAATCAGCCCCAGCATTTT. The rearrangement joins TRBV18 to TRBJ1-5, with a weak D call TRBD1 (6 bases). The germline gives CDR1 KGHSH, CDR2 LQKENI. Trimming removed 2 bases from V and 2 bases from J, with 10 bases in between. This CDR3 is 15 amino acids long. Supplemented by reference TRBV18 and TRBJ1-5, the full variable domain reads NAGVMQNPRHLVRRRGQEARLRCSPMKGHSHVYWYRQLPEEGLKFMVYLQKENIIDESGMPKERFSAEFPKEGPSILRIQQVVRGDSAAYFCASSPTGHGNQPQHFGDGTRLSIL.

The chain links TRBV5-1 to TRBJ2-7, with 9 positions matching TRBD1. The CDR3 runs 14 residues. The ends lost 7 bases at V and 5 bases at J; junction bases unmatched: 10. Germline V gene data show CDR1 as SGHRS and CDR2 as YFSETQ. CDR3 amino acids: CASGRPGQGNEQYF. The CDR3 DNA sequence: TGCGCCAGCGGTAGGCCGGGACAGGGTAACGAGCAGTACTTC.

A few counts support this clone. The chain is built from TRBV7-8 and TRBJ1-4; D remains ambiguous. V lost 0 bases to trimming and J lost 7 bases, with 12 bases between them. The CDR3 runs 15 residues. The germline V gene has CDR1 SGHVS and CDR2 FQNEAQ. In DNA, the CDR3 is TGTGCCAGCAGCTTAGCAGAGGGAGAGGTTGAAAAACTGTTTTTT. It specifies CASSLAEGEVEKLFF.

The chain carries TRBV7-8 and TRBJ1-5; D perhaps matches TRBD1 (6 bases). Trimming shortened V by 1 base and J by 3 bases, and 25 bases separated the two germline ends. The CDR3 runs 20 residues. Germline V gene sequence: CDR1 SGHVS, CDR2 FQNEAQ. The CDR3 loop reads CASSLGVSGGRNLDNQPQHF. CDR3 in DNA: TGTGCCAGCAGCTTAGGGGTCTCCGGGGGGCGAAATCTAGACAATCAGCCCCAGCATTTT.

The V and J genes are TRBV5-6 and TRBJ1-2, with D maybe TRBD1 (6 bases). The CDR3 is 15 amino acids. Trimming cost V 1 base and J 8 bases, with 18 bases left between them. Germline V CDR1 and CDR2: SGHDT, YYEEEE. CDR3 nucleotide sequence: TGTGCCAGCAGCTTGACAGGGATAGTCCTATCGGGCTACACCTTC. Protein sequence: CASSLTGIVLSGYTF.

The J gene is TRBJ2-7, the V gene TRBV28, with a possible D match to TRBD1 (5 bases). CDR1 is MDHEN, CDR2 SYDVKM, per germline. There are 15 residues in the CDR3. Trimming removed 6 bases at V and 3 bases at J, with 18 bases between. CDR3 DNA sequence: TGTGCCAGCAGCCCCATCAAGACAGCAATCTACGAGCAGTACTTC. This gives the protein CASSPIKTAIYEQYF. The whole variable domain, remainder taken from reference TRBV28 and TRBJ2-7, is DVKVTQSSRYLVKRTGEKVFLECVQDMDHENMFWYRQDPGLGLRLIYFSYDVKMKEKGDIPEGYSVSREKKERFSLILESASTNQTSMYLCASSPIKTAIYEQYFGPGTRLTVT.

The genes are TRBV23-1 and TRBJ2-1, with D possibly matching TRBD2 (6 bases). TRBV23-1 is known as an ORF, though its function is uncertain. The length of the CDR3 is 16 residues. V lost 6 bases and J lost 0, with 15 bases in between. DNA for the CDR3: TGCGCCAGCAGCCCCCCAGGGAGGAGCTCCTACAATGAGCAGTTCTTC. Its protein product is CASSPPGRSSYNEQFF.

This chain connects TRBV7-3 to TRBJ2-3; D unresolved. V was shortened by 5 bases and J by 6 bases, with 12 bases between the two germline ends. This CDR3 is built from 13 residues. Germline V gene data show CDR1 as SGHTA and CDR2 as FQGTGA. The CDR3 bases are TGTGCCAGCAGCCCCCAGTCCGGGGATACGCAGTATTTT. Translating it yields CASSPQSGDTQYF.

Points on this clone: One end of the junction is discordant with germline, which a read error may explain. CDR3 region: CASSFGTGSRDQETQYF. The CDR3 region has the DNA TGTGCTAGCAGCTTCGGCACCGGGTCCAGAGACCAAGAGACCCAGTACTTC. The chain couples TRBV7-7 to TRBJ2-5, with D unresolved. The CDR3 is made up of 17 amino acids. CDR1 is SSHAT and CDR2 is FNYEAQ in the germline V gene (reference sequence).

The J gene is TRBJ1-4, the V gene TRBV7-9; D uncertain. Deletions cut 1 base from V and 4 bases from J, with 7 bases between. This CDR3 spans 14 amino acids. Germline V CDR1 and CDR2: SEHNR, FQNEAQ (reference sequence). The CDR3 here is CASSLVRSNEKLFF. In nucleotides, the CDR3 is TGTGCCAGCAGCTTAGTCAGAAGTAATGAAAAACTGTTTTTT.

Here the CDR3 reads CASMGGSTSTDTQYF. The CDR3 DNA is TGCGCCAGCATGGGTGGGAGCACTAGCACAGATACGCAGTATTTT. This chain joins TRBV5-1 and TRBJ2-3, with TRBD2 as a possible D gene (5 bases). The CDR3 extends over 15 amino acids. The V end lost 6 bases, the J end lost 0 bases, and 14 bases lay between the germline ends. Per germline, CDR1 SGHRS and CDR2 YFSETQ.

The chain uses TRBV19 and TRBJ1-1, with D maybe TRBD1 (5 bases). V was cut by 6 bases and J by 5 bases, with 16 bases left in between. CDR1 is LNHDA and CDR2 is SQIVND in the germline V gene (reference sequence). The CDR3 sequence is 14 residues long. The CDR3 loop reads CASSRVGGRTEAFF. The CDR3 nucleotides are TGTGCCAGTAGCAGGGTCGGGGGGAGGACTGAAGCTTTCTTT. Full variable domain (missing parts from reference TRBV19 and TRBJ1-1): DGGITQSPKYLFRKEGQNVTLSCEQNLNHDAMYWYRQDPGQGLRLIYYSQIVNDFQKGDIAEGYSVSREKKESFPLTVTSAQKNPTAFYLCASSRVGGRTEAFFGQGTRLTVV.

In regard to this clone: One end of the junction varies from germline; a read error may be responsible. The rearrangement uses TRBV7-9 and TRBJ1-2; tentatively, D is TRBD1 (5 bases). Looked up from germline, CDR1 is SEHNR and CDR2 is FQNEAQ (reference sequence). CDR3 length: 14 residues. CDR3 residues: CSSSLDRPRYGYTF. CDR3 nucleotides: TGTTCCAGCAGCTTAGACAGACCGCGTTATGGCTACACCTTC.

This clone was counted once. The chain joins TRBV27 to TRBJ2-7; a possible D gene is TRBD2 (5 bases). CDR3 length: 13 residues. The germline V gene encodes CDR1 MNHEY and CDR2 SMNVEV (reference sequence). The ends were cut back, 5 bases at V and 1 base at J, with 9 bases in the middle. CDR3 sequence: CASSIRDSYEQYF. The DNA of the CDR3 is TGTGCCAGCAGTATCCGGGATTCCTACGAGCAGTACTTC.

This chain joins TRBV19 and TRBJ2-1; maybe TRBD1 (6 bases). The CDR3 extends over 14 amino acids. The V end lost 6 bases, the J end lost 7 bases, and 16 bases lay between the germline ends. Germline CDR1 LNHDA, CDR2 SQIVND (reference sequence). Here the CDR3 reads CASRRTGDKNEQFF. The CDR3 DNA reads as TGTGCCAGTAGGAGAACCGGGGACAAGAATGAGCAGTTCTTC.

V usage is TRBV28 and J usage is TRBJ2-5, with D maybe TRBD2 (6 bases). Germline V lookup: CDR1 MDHEN, CDR2 SYDVKM. Trimming removed 0 bases from V and 4 bases from J, with 12 bases in between. CDR3 length equals 15 residues. The CDR3 DNA follows: TGTGCCAGCAGTTTATGGGAGGGAGGTGGAGAGACCCAGTACTTC. This translates into CASSLWEGGGETQYF.

The genes are TRBV5-3 and TRBJ2-7; 7 bases map to TRBD1. Being an ORF, TRBV5-3 has a function that is uncertain. V lost 5 bases, J lost 2 bases, and 13 bases stayed unmatched. CDR3 size: 16 residues. CDR3: CARRGRTGEKPYEQYF. The CDR3 nucleotides read TGTGCCAGAAGGGGCCGGACAGGTGAGAAACCCTACGAGCAGTACTTC.

J is TRBJ1-2 and V is TRBV5-5; D remains ambiguous. This CDR3 is built from 13 residues. CDR1 and CDR2 (germline): SGHKS, YYEKEE (reference sequence). The V and J ends lost 0 bases and 1 base respectively, with 4 bases between them. The CDR3 nucleotides are TGTGCCAGCAGCTTGGCAGTTAACTATGGCTACACCTTC. Amino acids: CASSLAVNYGYTF.

The chain uses TRBV27 and TRBJ1-2, with D perhaps TRBD1 (6 bases). This CDR3 spans 17 amino acids. V shed 3 bases and J shed 0 bases, with 17 bases lying between them. Per germline, CDR1 MNHEY and CDR2 SMNVEV (reference sequence). CDR3 region: CASSLGPAGAANYGYTF. The CDR3, as DNA: TGTGCCAGCAGTTTGGGGCCGGCAGGGGCAGCTAACTATGGCTACACCTTC.

This clone occurred a few times. V usage is TRBV4-2 and J usage is TRBJ2-5; D unresolved. This CDR3 contains 14 residues. From germline, CDR1 is LGHNA and CDR2 YNFKEQ. V gave up 1 base and J gave up 4 bases, with 10 bases separating them. The DNA of the CDR3 is TGTGCCAGCAGCCAAGCCCACGTCAGAGAGACCCAGTACTTC. It translates to CASSQAHVRETQYF.

The chain carries TRBV5-8 and TRBJ2-3; TRBD2 agrees at 12 bases. CDR3 length equals 17 residues. V trimming: 4 bases; J trimming: 0 bases; junction bases outside the gene matches: 6. The germline CDR1 and CDR2 sequences are SGHTS and YDEGEE. The CDR3 reads CASSIPGLAGSTDTQYF. Here the CDR3 DNA reads TGTGCCAGCAGCATCCCGGGACTAGCGGGTAGCACAGATACGCAGTATTTT.